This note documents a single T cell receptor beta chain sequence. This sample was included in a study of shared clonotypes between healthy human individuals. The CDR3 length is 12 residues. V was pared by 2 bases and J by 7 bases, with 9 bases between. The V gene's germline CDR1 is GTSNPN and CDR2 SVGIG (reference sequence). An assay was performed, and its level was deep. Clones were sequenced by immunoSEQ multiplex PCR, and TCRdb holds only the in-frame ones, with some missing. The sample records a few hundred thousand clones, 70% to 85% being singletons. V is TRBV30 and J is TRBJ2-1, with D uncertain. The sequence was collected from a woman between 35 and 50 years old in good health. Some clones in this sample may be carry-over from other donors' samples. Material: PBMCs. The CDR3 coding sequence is TGTGCCTGGAGTACCGGGCGGAATGAGCAGTTCTTC. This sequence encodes CAWSTGRNEQFF. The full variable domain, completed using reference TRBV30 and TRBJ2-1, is SQTIHQWPATLVQPVGSPLSLECTVEGTSNPNLYWYRQAAGRGLQLLFYSVGIGQISSEVPQNLSASRPQDRQFILSSKKLLLSDSGFYLCAWSTGRNEQFFGPGTRLTVL.